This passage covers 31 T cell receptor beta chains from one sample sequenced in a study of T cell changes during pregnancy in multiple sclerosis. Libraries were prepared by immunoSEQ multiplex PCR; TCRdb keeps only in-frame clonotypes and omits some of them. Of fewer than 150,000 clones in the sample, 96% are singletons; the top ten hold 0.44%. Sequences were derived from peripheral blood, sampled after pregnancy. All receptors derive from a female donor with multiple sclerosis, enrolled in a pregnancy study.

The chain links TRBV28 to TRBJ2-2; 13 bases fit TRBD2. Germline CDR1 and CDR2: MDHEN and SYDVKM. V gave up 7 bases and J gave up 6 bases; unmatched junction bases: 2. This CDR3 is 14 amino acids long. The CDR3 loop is CASKLAGGPGELFF. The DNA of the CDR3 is TGTGCCAGCAAACTAGCGGGAGGGCCCGGGGAGCTGTTTTTT.

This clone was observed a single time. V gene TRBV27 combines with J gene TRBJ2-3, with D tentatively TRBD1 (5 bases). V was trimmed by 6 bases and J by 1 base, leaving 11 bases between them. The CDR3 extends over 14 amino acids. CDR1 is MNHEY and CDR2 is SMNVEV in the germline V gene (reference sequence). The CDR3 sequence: CASSRRVRTDTQYF. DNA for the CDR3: TGTGCCAGCAGCCGCAGGGTGCGCACAGATACGCAGTATTTT.

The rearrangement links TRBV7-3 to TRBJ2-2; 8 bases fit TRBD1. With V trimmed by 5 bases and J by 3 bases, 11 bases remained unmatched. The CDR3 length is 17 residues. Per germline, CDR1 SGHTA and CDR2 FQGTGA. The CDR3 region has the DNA TGTGCCAGCAGCCGACTTTCAGGGGGCGGGTACACCGGGGAGCTGTTTTTT. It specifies CASSRLSGGGYTGELFF.

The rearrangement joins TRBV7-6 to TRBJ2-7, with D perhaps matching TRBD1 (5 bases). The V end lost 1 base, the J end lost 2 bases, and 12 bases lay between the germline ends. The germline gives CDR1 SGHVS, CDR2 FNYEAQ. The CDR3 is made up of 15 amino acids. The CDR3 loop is CASSLGSGQTYEQYF. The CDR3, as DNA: TGTGCCAGCAGCTTAGGTTCAGGACAAACCTACGAGCAGTACTTC.

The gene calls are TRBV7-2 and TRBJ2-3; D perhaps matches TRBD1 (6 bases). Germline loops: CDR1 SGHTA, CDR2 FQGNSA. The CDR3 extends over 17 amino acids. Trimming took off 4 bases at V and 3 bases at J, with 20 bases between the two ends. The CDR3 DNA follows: TGTGCCAGCAGCTCCACTCTTCCAGGGGCGCAGACAGATACGCAGTATTTT. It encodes CASSSTLPGAQTDTQYF.

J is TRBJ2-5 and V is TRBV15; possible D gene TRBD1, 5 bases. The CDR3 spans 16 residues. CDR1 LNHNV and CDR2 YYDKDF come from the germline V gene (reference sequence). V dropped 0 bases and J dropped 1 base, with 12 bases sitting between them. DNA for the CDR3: TGTGCCACCAGCAGAGAGCCAGGGCGGACCCAAGAGACCCAGTACTTC. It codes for CATSREPGRTQETQYF.

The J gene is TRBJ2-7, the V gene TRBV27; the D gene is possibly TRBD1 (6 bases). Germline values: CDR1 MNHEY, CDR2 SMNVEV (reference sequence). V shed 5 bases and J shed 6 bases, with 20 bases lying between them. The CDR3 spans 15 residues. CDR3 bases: TGTGCCAGCAGTGCATCCGACAGGATTCTAGGCGAGCAGTACTTC. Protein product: CASSASDRILGEQYF.

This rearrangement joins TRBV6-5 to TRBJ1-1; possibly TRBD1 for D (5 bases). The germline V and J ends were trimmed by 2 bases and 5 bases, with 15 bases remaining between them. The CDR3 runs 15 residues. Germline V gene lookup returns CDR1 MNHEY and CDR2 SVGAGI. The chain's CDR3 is CASSYSGGIGTEAFF. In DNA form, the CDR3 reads TGTGCCAGCAGTTACAGCGGGGGTATAGGGACTGAAGCTTTCTTT.

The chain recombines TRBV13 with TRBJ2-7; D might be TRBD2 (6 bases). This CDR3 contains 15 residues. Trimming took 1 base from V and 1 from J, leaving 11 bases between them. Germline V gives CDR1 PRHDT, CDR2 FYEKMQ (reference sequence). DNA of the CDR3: TGTGCCAGCAGCTTAGCGGGAGTAGGTTCCTACGAGCAGTACTTC. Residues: CASSLAGVGSYEQYF.

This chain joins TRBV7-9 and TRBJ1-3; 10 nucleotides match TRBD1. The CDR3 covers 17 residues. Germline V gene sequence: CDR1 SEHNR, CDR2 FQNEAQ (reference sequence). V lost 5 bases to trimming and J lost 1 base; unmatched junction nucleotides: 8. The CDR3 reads CASSLTGGILSGNTIYF. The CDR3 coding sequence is TGTGCCAGCAGCCTGACAGGGGGCATTTTATCTGGAAACACCATATATTTT.

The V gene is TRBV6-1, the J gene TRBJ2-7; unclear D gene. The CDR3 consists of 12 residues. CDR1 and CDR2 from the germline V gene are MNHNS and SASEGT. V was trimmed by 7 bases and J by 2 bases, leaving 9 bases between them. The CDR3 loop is CASKPGTYEQYF. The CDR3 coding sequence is TGTGCCAGCAAACCAGGCACCTACGAGCAGTACTTC.

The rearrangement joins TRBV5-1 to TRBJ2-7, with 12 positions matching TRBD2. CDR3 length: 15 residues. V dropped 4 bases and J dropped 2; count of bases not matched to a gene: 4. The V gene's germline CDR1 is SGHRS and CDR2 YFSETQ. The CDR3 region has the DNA TGCGCCAGCAGCGCCGGACTAGCGGGACCCTACGAGCAGTACTTC. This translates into CASSAGLAGPYEQYF.

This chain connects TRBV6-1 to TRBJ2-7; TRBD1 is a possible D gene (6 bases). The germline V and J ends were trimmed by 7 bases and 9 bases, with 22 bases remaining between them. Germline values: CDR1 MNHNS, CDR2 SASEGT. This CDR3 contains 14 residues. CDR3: CASNPLPQGLGQYF. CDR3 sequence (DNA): TGTGCCAGCAACCCACTCCCACAGGGCTTGGGGCAGTACTTC.

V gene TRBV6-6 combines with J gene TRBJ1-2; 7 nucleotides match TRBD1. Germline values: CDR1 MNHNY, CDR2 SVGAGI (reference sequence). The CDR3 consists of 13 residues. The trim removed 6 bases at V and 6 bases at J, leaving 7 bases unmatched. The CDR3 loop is CASSFTGEDGYTF. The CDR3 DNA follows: TGTGCCAGCAGCTTTACAGGGGAGGATGGCTACACCTTC.

CDR3 residues: CASSSSGPVGQGYNEQFF. In DNA, the CDR3 is TGTGCCAGCAGCTCCTCCGGCCCCGTGGGACAGGGCTACAATGAGCAGTTCTTC. V gene TRBV11-3 combines with J gene TRBJ2-1; 9 nucleotides line up with TRBD1. The junction had 13 bases not matched to a gene; V was cut back by 4 bases and J by 3 bases. CDR3 length: 18 residues. The germline V gene has CDR1 SGHNT and CDR2 YENEEA.

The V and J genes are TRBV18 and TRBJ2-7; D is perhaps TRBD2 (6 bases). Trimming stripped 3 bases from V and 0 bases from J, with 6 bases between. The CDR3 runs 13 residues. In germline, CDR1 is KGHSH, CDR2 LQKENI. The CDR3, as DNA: TGTGCCAGCTCACCCGGGGGCTCCTACGAGCAGTACTTC. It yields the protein CASSPGGSYEQYF.

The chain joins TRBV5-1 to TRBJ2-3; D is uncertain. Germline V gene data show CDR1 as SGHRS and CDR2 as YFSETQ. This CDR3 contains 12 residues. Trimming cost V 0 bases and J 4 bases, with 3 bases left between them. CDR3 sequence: CASSLVADTQYF. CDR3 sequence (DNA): TGCGCCAGCAGCTTGGTAGCAGATACGCAGTATTTT. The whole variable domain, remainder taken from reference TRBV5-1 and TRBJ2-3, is KAGVTQTPRYLIKTRGQQVTLSCSPISGHRSVSWYQQTPGQGLQFLFEYFSETQRNKGNFPGRFSGRQFSNSRSEMNVSTLELGDSALYLCASSLVADTQYFGPGTRLTVL.

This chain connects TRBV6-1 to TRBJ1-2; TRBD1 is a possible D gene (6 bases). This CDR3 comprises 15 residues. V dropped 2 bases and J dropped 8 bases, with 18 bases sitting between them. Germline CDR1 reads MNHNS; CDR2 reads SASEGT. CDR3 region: CASSEMGFGGLGYTF. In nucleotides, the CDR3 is TGTGCCAGCAGTGAAATGGGATTCGGGGGGCTCGGCTACACCTTC.

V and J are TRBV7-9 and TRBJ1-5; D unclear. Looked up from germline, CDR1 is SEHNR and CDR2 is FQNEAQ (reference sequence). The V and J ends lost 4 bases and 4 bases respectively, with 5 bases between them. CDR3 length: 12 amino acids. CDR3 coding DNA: TGTGCCAGCAGCTATAGAAATCAGCCCCAGCATTTT. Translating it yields CASSYRNQPQHF.

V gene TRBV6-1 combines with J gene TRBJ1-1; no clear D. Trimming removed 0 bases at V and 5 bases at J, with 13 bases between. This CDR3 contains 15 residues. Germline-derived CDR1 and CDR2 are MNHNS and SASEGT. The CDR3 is CASSEAGVRGTEAFF. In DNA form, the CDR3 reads TGTGCCAGCAGTGAAGCTGGGGTGAGAGGGACTGAAGCTTTCTTT.

The CDR3 DNA reads as TGCGCCAGCAGCCCCAGGACAGGGTTAGTGTCCGAGCAGTACTTC. Translated, it gives CASSPRTGLVSEQYF. The chain couples TRBV4-1 to TRBJ2-7, with 8 nucleotides matching TRBD1. This CDR3 is 15 amino acids long. CDR1 and CDR2 from the germline V gene are MGHRA and YSYEKL. Trimming took 4 bases from V and 6 from J; bases not matched to a gene: 11.

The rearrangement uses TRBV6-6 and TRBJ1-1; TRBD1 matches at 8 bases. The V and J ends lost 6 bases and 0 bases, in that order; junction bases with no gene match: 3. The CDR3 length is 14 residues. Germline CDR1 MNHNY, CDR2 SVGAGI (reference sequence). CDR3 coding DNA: TGTGCCAGCAGGCAGGGGGCCATGAACACTGAAGCTTTCTTT. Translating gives CASRQGAMNTEAFF.

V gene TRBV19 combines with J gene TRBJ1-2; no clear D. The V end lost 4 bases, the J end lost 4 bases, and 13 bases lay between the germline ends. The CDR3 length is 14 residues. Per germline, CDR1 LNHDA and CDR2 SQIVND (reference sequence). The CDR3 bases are TGTGCCAGTAGTAAGCGGGGAAGCCCCTATGGCTACACCTTC. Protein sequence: CASSKRGSPYGYTF. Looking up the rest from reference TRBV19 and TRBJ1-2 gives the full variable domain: DGGITQSPKYLFRKEGQNVTLSCEQNLNHDAMYWYRQDPGQGLRLIYYSQIVNDFQKGDIAEGYSVSREKKESFPLTVTSAQKNPTAFYLCASSKRGSPYGYTFGSGTRLTVV.

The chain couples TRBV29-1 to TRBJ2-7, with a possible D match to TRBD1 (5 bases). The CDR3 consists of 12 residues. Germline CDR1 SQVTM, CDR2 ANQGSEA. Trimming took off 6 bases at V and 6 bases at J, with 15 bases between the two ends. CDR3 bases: TGCAGCGTGGCCCGGGCCGACAGCGAGCAGTACTTC. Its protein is CSVARADSEQYF.

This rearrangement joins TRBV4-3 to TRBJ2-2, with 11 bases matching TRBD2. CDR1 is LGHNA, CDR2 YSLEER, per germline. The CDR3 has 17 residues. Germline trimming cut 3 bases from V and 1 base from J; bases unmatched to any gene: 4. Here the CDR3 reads CASSHHLAGGNTGELFF. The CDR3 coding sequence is TGCGCCAGCAGCCACCATCTAGCGGGAGGGAACACCGGGGAGCTGTTTTTT.

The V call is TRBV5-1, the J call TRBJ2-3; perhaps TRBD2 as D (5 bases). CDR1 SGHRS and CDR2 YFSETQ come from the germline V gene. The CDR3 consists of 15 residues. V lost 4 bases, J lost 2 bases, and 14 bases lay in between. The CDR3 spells CASSATSLDTDTQYF. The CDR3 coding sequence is TGCGCCAGCAGCGCTACTAGTCTCGACACAGATACGCAGTATTTT.

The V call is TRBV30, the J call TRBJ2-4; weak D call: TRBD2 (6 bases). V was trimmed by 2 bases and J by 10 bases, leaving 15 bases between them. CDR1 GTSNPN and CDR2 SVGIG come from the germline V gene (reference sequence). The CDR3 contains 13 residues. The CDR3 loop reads CAWSPERAGIQYF. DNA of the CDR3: TGTGCCTGGAGTCCCGAGCGGGCTGGGATTCAGTACTTC.

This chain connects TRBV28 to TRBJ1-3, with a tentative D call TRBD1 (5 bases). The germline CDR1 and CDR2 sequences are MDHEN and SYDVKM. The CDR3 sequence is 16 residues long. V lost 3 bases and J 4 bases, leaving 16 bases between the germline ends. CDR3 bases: TGTGCCAGCAGTTTCGGGTCGGGGGTACACGGAAACACCATATATTTT. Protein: CASSFGSGVHGNTIYF.

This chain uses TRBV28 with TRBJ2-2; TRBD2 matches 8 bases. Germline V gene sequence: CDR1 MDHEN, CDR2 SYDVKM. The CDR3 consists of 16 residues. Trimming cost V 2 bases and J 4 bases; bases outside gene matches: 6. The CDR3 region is CASSLILAGPTGELFF. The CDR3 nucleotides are TGTGCCAGCAGTTTAATCCTAGCGGGTCCCACCGGGGAGCTGTTTTTT.

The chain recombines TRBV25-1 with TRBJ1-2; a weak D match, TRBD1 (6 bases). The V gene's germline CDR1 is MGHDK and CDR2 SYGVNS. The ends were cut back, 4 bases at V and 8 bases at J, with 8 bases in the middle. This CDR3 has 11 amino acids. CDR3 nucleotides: TGTGCCAGCAGTGCAGGGGTAGGCTACACCTTC. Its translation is CASSAGVGYTF.

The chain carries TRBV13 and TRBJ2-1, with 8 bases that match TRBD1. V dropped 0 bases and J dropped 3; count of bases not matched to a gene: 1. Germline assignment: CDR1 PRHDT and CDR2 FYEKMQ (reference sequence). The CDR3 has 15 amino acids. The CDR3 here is CASSLGTGVYNEQFF. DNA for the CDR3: TGTGCCAGCAGCTTAGGGACAGGGGTCTACAATGAGCAGTTCTTC.